This entry describes one T cell receptor beta chain. Its target is unknown. Profiling relied on immunoSEQ multiplex PCR, and the TCRdb table lists in-frame clones only, not all of them. The data show 25,000 to 35,000 clones, with about three quarters seen just once and around 1% held by the top ten. The CDR3 consists of 14 residues. Germline-derived CDR1 and CDR2 are MNHEY and SVGAGI. The V segment lost 5 bases and the J segment 4 bases; nucleotides outside the gene matches: 3. This specimen belongs to a study of STAT5B mutations in CD4+ large granular lymphocyte leukemia. Background on the study: Healthy donors showed HLA-associated enrichment of the CDR3 'QG' motif. Whole-study results and caveats: Main leukemic clonotypes were patient-specific, but about 25% appeared at low frequency elsewhere. Compared with healthy controls (2/35), patient top clones favored TRBV06 (8/27).

This chain joins TRBV6-5 and TRBJ1-2; 11 bases agree with TRBD1. This TCR was sampled from a human donor in good health. The sequenced sample consisted of CD4+ T cells from blood buffy coats. CDR3 DNA sequence: TGTGCCAGCAGTCGCGGACAGGGGGCCTATGGCTACACCTTC. It yields the protein CASSRGQGAYGYTF.